A selection of T cell receptor beta chains follows, all from one sample in a study of blood T cell repertoires in COVID-19. This table comes from immunoSEQ multiplex PCR, and its TCRdb copy is limited to in-frame clones, with some not included. Among roughly 200,000 clones listed, around 80% were seen once. The sequenced sample consisted of peripheral blood. The receptors were sampled from a man aged 65-85 years with active or convalescent COVID-19. Both conserved end residues are part of each CDR3. D genes are given only for firm matches. Size values are once, few and many counts, or a class for expanded clones, and some rows have none.

clone size: -; J gene: TRBJ2-3; V gene: TRBV5-4; D gene: -; CDR3 protein: CASSRGLIEGDTQYF; CDR3 DNA: TGTGCCAGCAGCCGGGGACTCATCGAAGGGGATACGCAGTATTTT
clone size: -; J gene: TRBJ2-7; V gene: TRBV4-2; D gene: -; CDR3 protein: CASSQEARGSYEQYF; CDR3 DNA: TGTGCCAGCAGCCAAGAAGCCCGGGGATCCTACGAGCAGTACTTC
clone size: -; J gene: TRBJ2-4; V gene: TRBV7-9; D gene: TRBD2; CDR3 protein: CASSSYWGGEAKNIQYF; CDR3 DNA: TGTGCCAGCAGCTCCTATTGGGGGGGAGAGGCCAAAAACATTCAGTACTTC
clone size: once; J gene: TRBJ2-1; V gene: TRBV9; D gene: TRBD2; CDR3 protein: CASGPSGVSYNEQFF; CDR3 DNA: TGTGCCAGCGGACCTAGCGGGGTTTCCTACAATGAGCAGTTCTTC
clone size: -; J gene: TRBJ1-2; V gene: TRBV7-2; D gene: -; CDR3 protein: CASSLGQVFGYTF; CDR3 DNA: TGTGCCAGCAGCTTAGGACAGGTCTTTGGCTACACCTTC
clone size: -; J gene: TRBJ2-1; V gene: TRBV7-6; D gene: TRBD2; CDR3 protein: CASSTYSGYSYNEQFF; CDR3 DNA: TGTGCCAGCAGCACCTATAGCGGGTACTCCTACAATGAGCAGTTCTTC
clone size: -; J gene: TRBJ1-1; V gene: TRBV18; D gene: -; CDR3 protein: CASSPGSTGTEAFF; CDR3 DNA: TGTGCCAGCTCACCCGGCAGTACGGGCACTGAAGCTTTCTTT
clone size: -; J gene: TRBJ1-4; V gene: TRBV13; D gene: -; CDR3 protein: CASSLGGGNEKLFF; CDR3 DNA: TGTGCCAGCAGCTTAGGGGGAGGAAATGAAAAACTGTTTTTT
clone size: -; J gene: TRBJ2-5; V gene: TRBV4-2; D gene: -; CDR3 protein: CASSQESAQGGHETQYF; CDR3 DNA: TGTGCCAGCAGCCAAGAGAGCGCGCAGGGGGGCCACGAGACCCAGTACTTC
clone size: -; J gene: TRBJ1-6; V gene: TRBV5-6; D gene: TRBD1; CDR3 protein: CASSLRSGQGNSPLHF; CDR3 DNA: TGTGCCAGCAGCTTGCGGTCTGGACAGGGGAATTCACCCCTCCACTTT
clone size: few; J gene: TRBJ1-2; V gene: TRBV30; D gene: -; CDR3 protein: CAWSPTYQGNYGYTF; CDR3 DNA: TGTGCCTGGAGTCCTACTTATCAGGGCAACTATGGCTACACCTTC
clone size: -; J gene: TRBJ2-1; V gene: TRBV5-4; D gene: TRBD2; CDR3 protein: CASSPLIGTSGNNEQFF; CDR3 DNA: TGTGCCAGCAGCCCCCTCATCGGGACTAGCGGGAACAATGAGCAGTTCTTC
clone size: -; J gene: TRBJ1-6; V gene: TRBV3-1/TRBV3-2; D gene: -; CDR3 protein: CASSQGQDNSPLHF; CDR3 DNA: TGTGCCAGCAGCCAAGGACAGGATAATTCACCCCTCCACTTT
clone size: once; J gene: TRBJ2-5; V gene: TRBV5-4; D gene: TRBD2; CDR3 protein: CASSLVAGDETQYF; CDR3 DNA: TGTGCCAGCAGCTTAGTAGCGGGAGACGAGACCCAGTACTTC
clone size: -; J gene: TRBJ2-7; V gene: TRBV3-1/TRBV3-2; D gene: TRBD2; CDR3 protein: CASSQVSGLAGAYEQYF; CDR3 DNA: TGTGCCAGCAGCCAAGTTTCGGGACTAGCGGGGGCCTACGAGCAGTACTTC
clone size: -; J gene: TRBJ1-1; V gene: TRBV15; D gene: -; CDR3 protein: CATSRGMTVNTEAFF; CDR3 DNA: TGTGCCACCAGCAGAGGCATGACAGTGAACACTGAAGCTTTCTTT
clone size: -; J gene: TRBJ2-7; V gene: TRBV29-1; D gene: TRBD2; CDR3 protein: CSTAGGDTRYEQYF; CDR3 DNA: TGCAGCACCGCGGGGGGGGACACCCGCTACGAGCAGTACTTC
clone size: -; J gene: TRBJ1-2; V gene: TRBV3-1/TRBV3-2; D gene: -; CDR3 protein: CASSRGLVERLNYGYTF; CDR3 DNA: TGTGCCAGCAGTCGCGGGCTGGTTGAACGGTTAAACTATGGCTACACCTTC
clone size: -; J gene: TRBJ2-1; V gene: TRBV29-1; D gene: TRBD1; CDR3 protein: CSVTDRVYNEQFF; CDR3 DNA: TGCAGCGTAACGGACAGGGTATACAATGAGCAGTTCTTC
clone size: -; J gene: TRBJ2-3; V gene: TRBV5-1; D gene: TRBD2; CDR3 protein: CASSLDASPWGGYTQYF; CDR3 DNA: TGCGCCAGCAGCTTGGACGCCTCTCCATGGGGGGGGTATACGCAGTATTTT
clone size: -; J gene: TRBJ2-3; V gene: TRBV9; D gene: -; CDR3 protein: CASSVAAGLYTDTQYF; CDR3 DNA: TGTGCCAGCAGCGTAGCAGCAGGGCTCTACACAGATACGCAGTATTTT
clone size: -; J gene: TRBJ1-1; V gene: TRBV5-8; D gene: -; CDR3 protein: CASSLTGMNTEAFF; CDR3 DNA: TGTGCCAGCAGCTTAACAGGAATGAACACTGAAGCTTTCTTT
clone size: -; J gene: TRBJ1-1; V gene: TRBV5-1; D gene: TRBD1; CDR3 protein: CASSFQGDTEAFF; CDR3 DNA: TGCGCCAGCAGCTTTCAGGGGGACACTGAAGCTTTCTTT
clone size: -; J gene: TRBJ1-2; V gene: TRBV27; D gene: TRBD1; CDR3 protein: CASSLGPGGYGYTF; CDR3 DNA: TGTGCCAGCAGTTTAGGCCCAGGGGGCTATGGCTACACCTTC
clone size: -; J gene: TRBJ2-5; V gene: TRBV7-2; D gene: -; CDR3 protein: CASSLGRAQYF; CDR3 DNA: TGTGCCAGCAGCTTAGGGCGGGCCCAGTACTTC
clone size: -; J gene: TRBJ2-2; V gene: TRBV27; D gene: -; CDR3 protein: CASSLRPAAGELFF; CDR3 DNA: TGTGCCAGCAGTTTAAGGCCAGCGGCCGGGGAGCTGTTTTTT
clone size: -; J gene: TRBJ1-4; V gene: TRBV18; D gene: TRBD1; CDR3 protein: CASSPDRALGEKLFF; CDR3 DNA: TGTGCCAGCTCACCGGACAGGGCCCTCGGTGAAAAACTGTTTTTT
clone size: -; J gene: TRBJ2-1; V gene: TRBV6-1; D gene: -; CDR3 protein: CASSEPGEDNEQFF; CDR3 DNA: TGTGCCAGCAGTGAGCCGGGAGAAGACAATGAGCAGTTCTTC
clone size: -; J gene: TRBJ2-3; V gene: TRBV20-1; D gene: -; CDR3 protein: CSAGVTDTQYF; CDR3 DNA: TGCAGTGCCGGGGTCACAGATACGCAGTATTTT
clone size: -; J gene: TRBJ1-1; V gene: TRBV24-1; D gene: TRBD1; CDR3 protein: CATHPRTGVTEAFF; CDR3 DNA: TGTGCCACCCACCCCCGGACAGGGGTGACTGAAGCTTTCTTT
clone size: few; J gene: TRBJ1-1; V gene: TRBV6-5; D gene: -; CDR3 protein: CASPQIRGSNTEAFF; CDR3 DNA: TGTGCCAGCCCCCAAATAAGGGGATCAAACACTGAAGCTTTCTTT
clone size: -; J gene: TRBJ2-3; V gene: TRBV10-3; D gene: -; CDR3 protein: CAIGRGNQDSTDTQYF; CDR3 DNA: TGTGCCATCGGGAGGGGGAACCAAGATAGCACAGATACGCAGTATTTT
clone size: -; J gene: TRBJ2-1; V gene: TRBV5-1; D gene: TRBD2; CDR3 protein: CASSTSWTSGSEQFF; CDR3 DNA: TGCGCCAGCAGCACCAGTTGGACTAGCGGGAGTGAGCAGTTCTTC
clone size: -; J gene: TRBJ1-2; V gene: TRBV4-2; D gene: TRBD1; CDR3 protein: CASSPGQGSYGYTF; CDR3 DNA: TGTGCCAGCAGCCCCGGACAGGGGAGCTATGGCTACACCTTC
clone size: -; J gene: TRBJ1-3; V gene: TRBV7-8; D gene: -; CDR3 protein: CASSLDQQGSGNTIYF; CDR3 DNA: TGTGCCAGCAGCTTAGATCAACAGGGATCTGGAAACACCATATATTTT
clone size: -; J gene: TRBJ2-1; V gene: TRBV5-1; D gene: TRBD2; CDR3 protein: CASSLARTSGTYNEQFF; CDR3 DNA: TGCGCCAGCAGCTTGGCCAGGACTAGCGGAACCTACAATGAGCAGTTCTTC
clone size: -; J gene: TRBJ1-2; V gene: TRBV24-1; D gene: -; CDR3 protein: CATSDPGIAGYTF; CDR3 DNA: TGTGCCACCAGTGATCCAGGGATTGCTGGCTACACCTTC
clone size: -; J gene: TRBJ1-2; V gene: TRBV7-9; D gene: -; CDR3 protein: CASSSGIDYGYTF; CDR3 DNA: TGTGCCAGCAGCTCAGGGATCGACTATGGCTACACCTTC
clone size: -; J gene: TRBJ1-1; V gene: TRBV12-3/TRBV12-4; D gene: TRBD1; CDR3 protein: CASSQDRERAFF; CDR3 DNA: TGTGCCAGCAGCCAAGACAGGGAGAGAGCTTTCTTT
clone size: -; J gene: TRBJ1-3; V gene: TRBV10-3; D gene: -; CDR3 protein: CAISSGHSGNTIYF; CDR3 DNA: TGTGCCATCTCTTCAGGGCACTCTGGAAACACCATATATTTT
clone size: few; J gene: TRBJ2-7; V gene: TRBV7-8; D gene: -; CDR3 protein: CASSLNVQGYEQYF; CDR3 DNA: TGTGCCAGCAGCTTGAACGTACAGGGCTACGAGCAGTACTTC
clone size: -; J gene: TRBJ1-3; V gene: TRBV6-6; D gene: -; CDR3 protein: CASSTDNSGNTIYF; CDR3 DNA: TGTGCCAGCAGCACCGACAACTCTGGAAACACCATATATTTT
clone size: once; J gene: TRBJ1-2; V gene: TRBV6-5; D gene: TRBD1; CDR3 protein: CASSYSNRGLDGYTF; CDR3 DNA: TGTGCCAGCAGTTACTCGAACAGGGGGCTGGATGGCTACACCTTC
clone size: -; J gene: TRBJ2-7; V gene: TRBV5-1; D gene: TRBD1; CDR3 protein: CASSPGTGRNSYEQYF; CDR3 DNA: TGCGCCAGCAGCCCGGGGACAGGGAGAAACAGCTACGAGCAGTACTTC
clone size: -; J gene: TRBJ1-2; V gene: TRBV14; D gene: -; CDR3 protein: CASSQGANSVNGYTF; CDR3 DNA: TGTGCCAGCAGCCAAGGGGCGAACAGTGTAAATGGCTACACCTTC
clone size: -; J gene: TRBJ2-3; V gene: TRBV30; D gene: -; CDR3 protein: CACGGSTDTQYF; CDR3 DNA: TGTGCCTGCGGGGGTTCCACAGATACGCAGTATTTT
clone size: -; J gene: TRBJ2-1; V gene: TRBV24-1; D gene: TRBD2; CDR3 protein: CATSDASGASYNEQFF; CDR3 DNA: TGTGCCACCAGTGATGCCAGCGGGGCCTCCTACAATGAGCAGTTCTTC
clone size: -; J gene: TRBJ1-1; V gene: TRBV6-5; D gene: -; CDR3 protein: CASSSLGESTEAFF; CDR3 DNA: TGTGCCAGCAGTTCCCTTGGGGAGAGCACTGAAGCTTTCTTT
clone size: once; J gene: TRBJ2-7; V gene: TRBV6-5; D gene: TRBD1; CDR3 protein: CASRGQGEGEQYF; CDR3 DNA: TGTGCCAGCAGGGGACAGGGTGAGGGCGAGCAGTACTTC
clone size: once; J gene: TRBJ2-2; V gene: TRBV5-1; D gene: TRBD2; CDR3 protein: CASSEAGGPGELFF; CDR3 DNA: TGCGCCAGCAGCGAAGCGGGGGGGCCCGGGGAGCTGTTTTTT
clone size: -; J gene: TRBJ2-1; V gene: TRBV3-1/TRBV3-2; D gene: TRBD2; CDR3 protein: CACSQWSLRGGRDEQFF; CDR3 DNA: TGTGCCTGCAGCCAATGGAGTCTGCGGGGGGGCAGGGATGAGCAGTTCTTC